The source of this T cell receptor (beta chain) is a study of T cells in Graves' hyperthyroidism and ophthalmopathy. As concerns this clonotype: Its antigen is undetermined.

Every diagnosis used clinical symptoms, serum thyroxine and TRAb, thyroid ultrasound and orbital computed tomography. PBMCs stemmed from about 9.7 ml fresh peripheral blood. The V end was cut by 3 bases, the J end by 8 bases, with 11 bases between. The CDR3 has 13 amino acids. Germline V gives CDR1 SGHTA, CDR2 FQGNSA. Researchers amplified the TCR beta CDR3 regions from RNA transcripts. During a first-round RT-PCR of the TCR CDR3, the HTBI primer set was used. TCRdb re-called the multiplex PCR reads through MiXCR, storing one row per CDR3 protein. The sample has some 530,000 distinct CDR3 sequences; about 22% are singletons. Study observations and caveats: Before onset, by a median of about seven months, the model predicted ophthalmopathy. Researchers found most expanded thyroid clonotypes above 0.001 in blood as well.

The sample consisted of blood. This chain uses TRBV7-2 with TRBJ1-5; TRBD1 might be the D (5 bases). The source of this sequence is a woman aged 70-85 years with Graves' ophthalmopathy. This CDR3 is CASSLGQLEPQHF. CDR3 nucleotides: TGTGCCAGCAGCTTGGGGCAGTTGGAGCCCCAGCATTTT. Full variable domain (rest looked up from reference TRBV7-2 and TRBJ1-5): GAGVSQSPSNKVTEKGKDVELRCDPISGHTALYWYRQSLGQGLEFLIYFQGNSAPDKSGLPSDRFSAERTGGSVSTLTIQRTQQEDSAVYLCASSLGQLEPQHFGDGTRLSIL.